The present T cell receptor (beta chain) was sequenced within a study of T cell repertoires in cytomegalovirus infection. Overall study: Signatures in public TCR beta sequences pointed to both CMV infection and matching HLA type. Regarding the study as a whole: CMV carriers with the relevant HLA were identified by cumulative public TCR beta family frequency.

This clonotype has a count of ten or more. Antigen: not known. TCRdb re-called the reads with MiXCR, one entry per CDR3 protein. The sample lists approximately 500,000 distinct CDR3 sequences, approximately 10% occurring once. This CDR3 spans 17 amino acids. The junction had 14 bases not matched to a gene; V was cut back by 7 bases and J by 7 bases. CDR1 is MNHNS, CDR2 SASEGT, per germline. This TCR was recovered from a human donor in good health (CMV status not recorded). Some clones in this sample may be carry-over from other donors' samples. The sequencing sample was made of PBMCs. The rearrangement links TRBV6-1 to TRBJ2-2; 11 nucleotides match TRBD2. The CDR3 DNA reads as TGTGCCAGCACCCATTGGGGACTAGCGGATTTTCACGGGGAGCTGTTTTTT. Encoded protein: CASTHWGLADFHGELFF.